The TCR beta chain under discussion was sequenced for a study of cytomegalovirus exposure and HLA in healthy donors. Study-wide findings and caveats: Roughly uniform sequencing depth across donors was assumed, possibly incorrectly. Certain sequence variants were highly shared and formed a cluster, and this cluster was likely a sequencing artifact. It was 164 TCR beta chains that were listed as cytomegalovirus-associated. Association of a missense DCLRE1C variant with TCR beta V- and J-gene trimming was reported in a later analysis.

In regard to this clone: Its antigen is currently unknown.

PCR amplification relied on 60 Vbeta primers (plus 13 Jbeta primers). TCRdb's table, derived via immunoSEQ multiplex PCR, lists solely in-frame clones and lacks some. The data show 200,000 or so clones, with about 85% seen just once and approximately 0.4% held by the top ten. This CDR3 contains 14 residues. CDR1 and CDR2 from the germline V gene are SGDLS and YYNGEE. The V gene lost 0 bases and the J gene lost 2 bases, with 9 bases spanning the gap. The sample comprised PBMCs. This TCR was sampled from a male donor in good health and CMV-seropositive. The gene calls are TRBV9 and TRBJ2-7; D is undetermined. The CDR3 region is CASSVGQFPYEQYF. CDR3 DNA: TGTGCCAGCAGCGTAGGGCAGTTTCCCTACGAGCAGTACTTC.